These T cell receptor beta chains were read from a single sample in a study of identical twins. MiXCR was run by TCRdb on the 5' RACE reads, yielding one entry per CDR3 protein. This sample has about 720,000 distinct CDR3 sequences, with 8% to 9% found just once. This sample was also put to use in a study of yellow fever vaccine responses in identical twins.

The sequenced sample was PBMCs. Receptors were obtained from a woman younger than 35 in good health. Each CDR3 is given with its conserved first and last residue. The D gene is left open where the match is weak. Some rows have no size entry. The others give once, few or many, or a class for an expanded clone.

CASSLATGRASYEQYF TGTGCCAGCAGTTTAGCGACCGGTAGGGCGTCCTACGAGCAGTACTTC . TRBJ2-7 many TRBV12-3/TRBV12-4
CATSPNRGGNEKLFF TGTGCCACCAGCCCAAATCGGGGTGGTAATGAAAAACTGTTTTTT . TRBJ1-4 . TRBV15
CASSFGIYNEQFF TGTGCCAGCAGTTTTGGCATCTACAATGAGCAGTTCTTC . TRBJ2-1 few TRBV12-3/TRBV12-4
CASSVANRLNTGELFF TGTGCCAGCAGCGTAGCTAACAGATTGAACACCGGGGAGCTGTTTTTT . TRBJ2-2 few TRBV9
CASSLAGTGETEAFF TGCGCCAGCAGCTTGGCCGGGACAGGAGAGACTGAAGCTTTCTTT TRBD1 TRBJ1-1 . TRBV5-1
CASRTTGLSNTGELFF TGTGCCAGCAGAACCACGGGACTCTCGAACACCGGGGAGCTGTTTTTT . TRBJ2-2 few TRBV28
CASSLGAGAYEQYF TGTGCCAGCAGCCTTGGGGCAGGAGCCTACGAGCAGTACTTC . TRBJ2-7 many TRBV9
CSARDLAGSGTDTQYF TGCAGTGCTAGAGATCTGGCGGGGAGCGGAACAGATACGCAGTATTTT . TRBJ2-3 . TRBV20-1
CASSPNGQGAETQYF TGCGCCAGCAGCCCAAACGGACAGGGGGCAGAGACCCAGTACTTC TRBD1 TRBJ2-5 . TRBV4-3
CASSSITGLKTDTQYF TGTGCCAGCAGCTCCATTACGGGACTAAAGACAGATACGCAGTATTTT TRBD2 TRBJ2-3 few TRBV7-2
CASRWTGISYEQYF TGCGCCAGCAGATGGACAGGGATCTCCTACGAGCAGTACTTC TRBD1 TRBJ2-7 few TRBV5-1
CASSWMRVSGYTF TGTGCCAGCAGTTGGATGCGGGTTAGCGGCTACACCTTC . TRBJ1-2 few TRBV12-3/TRBV12-4
CASSTGTGAYYGYTF TGTGCCAGCAGCACCGGGACAGGGGCATACTATGGCTACACCTTC TRBD1 TRBJ1-2 few TRBV3-1
CATRRESQKTYEQYF TGTGCCACCAGGAGGGAGTCTCAAAAAACCTACGAGCAGTACTTC . TRBJ2-7 few TRBV15
CASSLSRPPNEKLFF TGTGCCAGCAGCTTGAGCAGGCCGCCCAATGAAAAACTGTTTTTT . TRBJ1-4 few TRBV7-9
CASRRVPGDEAFF TGTGCCAGCCGGAGGGTGCCGGGGGATGAAGCTTTCTTT . TRBJ1-1 many TRBV12-3/TRBV12-4
CASSGINPYGYTF TGTGCCAGCAGTGGGATCAACCCCTATGGCTACACCTTC . TRBJ1-2 . TRBV2
CSARAWDRGLYGYTF TGCAGTGCTAGAGCGTGGGACAGGGGGCTCTATGGCTACACCTTC TRBD1 TRBJ1-2 . TRBV20-1
CSASPAASSYNEQFF TGCAGTGCGAGCCCCGCGGCTAGCTCCTACAATGAGCAGTTCTTC . TRBJ2-1 . TRBV20-1
CASSLGTSGAQETQYF TGTGCCAGCAGTTTAGGGACGTCAGGGGCCCAAGAGACCCAGTACTTC . TRBJ2-5 . TRBV12-3/TRBV12-4
CASSLVGTDVQYF TGTGCCAGCAGCTTAGTTGGGACAGACGTTCAGTACTTC TRBD1 TRBJ2-4 many TRBV7-8
CASEARVGGELFF TGTGCCAGCGAAGCGAGGGTTGGCGGGGAGCTGTTTTTT . TRBJ2-2 . TRBV25-1
CASSLETGFPSTDTQYF TGCGCCAGCAGCTTGGAGACAGGGTTTCCTAGCACAGATACGCAGTATTTT TRBD1 TRBJ2-3 . TRBV5-1
CSARRGGQETQYF TGCAGTGCCCGTCGGGGGGGCCAAGAGACCCAGTACTTC TRBD2 TRBJ2-5 . TRBV20-1
CSVFLAGGSTDTQYF TGCAGTGTTTTTCTGGCGGGGGGTAGCACAGATACGCAGTATTTT TRBD2 TRBJ2-3 many TRBV20-1
CASRNGGGGLYEQYF TGTGCCAGCAGGAACGGGGGGGGAGGTCTCTACGAGCAGTACTTC TRBD2 TRBJ2-7 . TRBV5-5
CASSAQLDGRHEAFF TGTGCCAGCAGCGCCCAGTTGGACGGAAGACATGAAGCTTTCTTT . TRBJ1-1 . TRBV7-6
CASRRGQGHGYTF TGTGCCAGCAGGAGGGGCCAGGGCCATGGCTACACCTTC . TRBJ1-2 . TRBV6-1
CASSYPGGYTQYF TGTGCCAGCAGTTACCCCGGTGGATACACGCAGTATTTT . TRBJ2-3 few TRBV6-2/TRBV6-3
CASSPPGGLVAGELFF TGTGCCAGCAGCCCCCCCGGGGGATTGGTGGCCGGGGAGCTGTTTTTT . TRBJ2-2 many TRBV28
CASSYEKASTYNEQFF TGTGCCAGCAGTTACGAAAAGGCAAGCACCTACAATGAGCAGTTCTTC . TRBJ2-1 . TRBV6-2/TRBV6-3
CASSRGRLNQPQHF TGTGCCAGCAGCAGGGGGCGGCTTAATCAGCCCCAGCATTTT TRBD1 TRBJ1-5 many TRBV12-3/TRBV12-4
CASSFWGESTEAFF TGTGCCAGCAGTTTTTGGGGGGAATCAACTGAAGCTTTCTTT . TRBJ1-1 . TRBV6-5
CASIPGGVSYEQYF TGTGCCAGCATTCCAGGGGGTGTCTCCTACGAGCAGTACTTC TRBD1 TRBJ2-7 . TRBV28
CASSLPGSPGANVLTF TGTGCCAGCAGCTTACCAGGGAGTCCTGGGGCCAACGTCCTGACTTTC . TRBJ2-6 . TRBV7-9
CASRQIGEQYF TGTGCCAGCAGGCAAATAGGCGAGCAGTACTTC . TRBJ2-7 few TRBV28
CSARAMGYPGANVLTF TGCAGTGCCAGGGCGATGGGTTACCCTGGGGCCAACGTCCTGACTTTC . TRBJ2-6 few TRBV20-1
CAISAGRGEKLFF TGTGCCATCAGTGCCGGGCGGGGTGAAAAACTGTTTTTT . TRBJ1-4 many TRBV10-3
CASSTTSNEQYF TGTGCCAGCAGCACGACTAGCAACGAGCAGTACTTC TRBD2 TRBJ2-7 many TRBV11-2
CASSHNTGVADTQYF TGTGCCAGCAGCCACAATACAGGGGTTGCAGATACGCAGTATTTT TRBD1 TRBJ2-3 . TRBV4-2
CASSRSGSKGPGELFF TGTGCCAGCAGCCGGAGCGGGAGCAAGGGACCCGGGGAGCTGTTTTTT TRBD2 TRBJ2-2 few TRBV4-2
CASSYLAGKQETQYF TGTGCCAGCAGTTACCTAGCGGGCAAACAAGAGACCCAGTACTTC TRBD2 TRBJ2-5 many TRBV28
CASSLSGLAGPKGASYEQYF TGTGCCAGCAGTCTGAGTGGACTAGCGGGACCGAAAGGAGCTTCCTACGAGCAGTACTTC TRBD2 TRBJ2-7 . TRBV12-3/TRBV12-4
CSARSFKLRDGILNIQYF TGCAGTGCTAGATCGTTCAAACTAAGAGACGGGATTTTAAACATTCAGTACTTC . TRBJ2-4 . TRBV20-1
CASSSDREVLSSPLHF TGTGCCAGCAGTTCGGACAGGGAGGTTCTAAGCTCACCCCTCCACTTT TRBD1 TRBJ1-6 few TRBV27
CASSTHRTSIPAAFF TGTGCCAGCAGCACACACAGGACTTCGATCCCCGCAGCTTTCTTT . TRBJ1-1 few TRBV21-1
CASSLGWTSTYEQYF TGTGCCAGCAGCTTAGGCTGGACTTCCACCTACGAGCAGTACTTC . TRBJ2-7 few TRBV7-2
CSARDLRQSGGNQPQHF TGCAGTGCTAGAGACCTGAGACAGTCGGGGGGCAATCAGCCCCAGCATTTT . TRBJ1-5 many TRBV20-1
CASSLRRETSGATDTQYF TGTGCCAGCAGCTTAAGGCGTGAGACTAGCGGGGCCACAGATACGCAGTATTTT TRBD2 TRBJ2-3 . TRBV11-1
CASSSPGAGANVLTF TGTGCCAGCAGCTCCCCGGGAGCTGGGGCCAACGTCCTGACTTTC . TRBJ2-6 many TRBV28
CASSLTPLSSYEQYF TGTGCCAGCAGCTTAACCCCCCTAAGCTCCTACGAGCAGTACTTC . TRBJ2-7 few TRBV7-6
CSVEATNSPGANVLTF TGCAGCGTTGAAGCTACAAATTCCCCTGGGGCCAACGTCCTGACTTTC . TRBJ2-6 . TRBV29-1
CASSSGLSGRSINEQFF TGCGCCAGCAGCTCCGGCCTTAGCGGGAGGTCAATCAATGAGCAGTTCTTC TRBD2 TRBJ2-1 many TRBV5-1
CASSLVAGGGGELFF TGTGCCAGCAGCTTAGTCGCGGGTGGTGGCGGGGAGCTGTTTTTT . TRBJ2-2 many TRBV7-2
CASSLGPTWRETQYF TGTGCCAGCAGCTTAGGCCCTACCTGGCGGGAGACCCAGTACTTC . TRBJ2-5 . TRBV7-8